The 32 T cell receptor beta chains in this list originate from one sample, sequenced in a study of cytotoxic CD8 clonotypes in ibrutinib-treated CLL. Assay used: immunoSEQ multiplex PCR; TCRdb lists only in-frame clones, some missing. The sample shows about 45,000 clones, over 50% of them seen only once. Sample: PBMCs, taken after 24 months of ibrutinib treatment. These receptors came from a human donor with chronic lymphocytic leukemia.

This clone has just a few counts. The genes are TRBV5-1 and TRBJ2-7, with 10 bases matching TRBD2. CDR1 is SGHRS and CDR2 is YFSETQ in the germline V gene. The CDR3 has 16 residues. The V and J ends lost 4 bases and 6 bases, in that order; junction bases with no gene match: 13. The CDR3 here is CASSAGFTSGVTEQYF. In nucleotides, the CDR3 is TGCGCCAGCAGCGCGGGGTTCACTAGCGGGGTAACCGAGCAGTACTTC.

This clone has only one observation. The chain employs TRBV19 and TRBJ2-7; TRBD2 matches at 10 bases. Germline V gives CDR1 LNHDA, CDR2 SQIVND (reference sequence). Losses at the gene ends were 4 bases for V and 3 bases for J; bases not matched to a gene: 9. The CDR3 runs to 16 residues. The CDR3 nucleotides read TGTGCCAGTAGTAGGAGTAGCGGGGGGACCAGCTACGAGCAGTACTTC. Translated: CASSRSSGGTSYEQYF.

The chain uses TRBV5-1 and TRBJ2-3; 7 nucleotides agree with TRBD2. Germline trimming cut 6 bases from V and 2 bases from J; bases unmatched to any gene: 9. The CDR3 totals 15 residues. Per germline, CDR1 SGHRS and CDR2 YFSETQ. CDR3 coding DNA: TGCGCCAGCACCCTGGGGAAGCGGGACACAGATACGCAGTATTTT. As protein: CASTLGKRDTDTQYF.

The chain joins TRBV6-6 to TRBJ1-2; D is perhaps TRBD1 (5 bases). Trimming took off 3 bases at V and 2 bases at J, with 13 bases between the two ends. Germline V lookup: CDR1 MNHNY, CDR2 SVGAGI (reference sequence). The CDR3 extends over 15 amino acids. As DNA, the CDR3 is TGTGCCAGCAGTTATTCTTTCGACAGAAACTATGGCTACACCTTC. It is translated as CASSYSFDRNYGYTF.

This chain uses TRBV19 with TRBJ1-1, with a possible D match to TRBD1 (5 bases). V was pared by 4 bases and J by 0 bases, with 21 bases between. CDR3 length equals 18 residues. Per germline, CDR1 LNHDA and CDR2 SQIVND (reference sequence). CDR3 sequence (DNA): TGTGCCAGTAGTACTCCTTTGACTGTGGGACGGTTGAACACTGAAGCTTTCTTT. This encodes CASSTPLTVGRLNTEAFF.

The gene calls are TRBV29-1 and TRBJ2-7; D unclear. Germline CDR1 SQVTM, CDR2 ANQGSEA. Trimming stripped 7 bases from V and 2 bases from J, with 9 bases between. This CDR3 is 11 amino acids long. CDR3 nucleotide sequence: TGCAGCGCTTCAAGCGCCTACGAGCAGTACTTC. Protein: CSASSAYEQYF.

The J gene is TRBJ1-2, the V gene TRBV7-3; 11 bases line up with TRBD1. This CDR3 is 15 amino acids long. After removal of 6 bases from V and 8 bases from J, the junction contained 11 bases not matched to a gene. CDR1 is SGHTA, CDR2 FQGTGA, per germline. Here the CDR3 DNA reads TGTGCCAGCAGGGTTCGGACAGGGGGCGCAGAAGGCTACACCTTC. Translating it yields CASRVRTGGAEGYTF.

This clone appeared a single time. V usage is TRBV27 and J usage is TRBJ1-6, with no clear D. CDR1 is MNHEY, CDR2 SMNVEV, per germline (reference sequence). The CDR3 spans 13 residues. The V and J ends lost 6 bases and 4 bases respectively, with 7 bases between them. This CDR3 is CASSYIYNSPLHF. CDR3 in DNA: TGTGCCAGCAGCTATATATATAATTCACCCCTCCACTTT.

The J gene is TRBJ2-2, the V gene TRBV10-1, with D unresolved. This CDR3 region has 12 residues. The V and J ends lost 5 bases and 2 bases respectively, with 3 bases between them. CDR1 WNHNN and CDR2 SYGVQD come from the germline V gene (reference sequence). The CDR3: CASSRNTGELFF. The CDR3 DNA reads TGCGCCAGCAGTCGAAACACCGGGGAGCTGTTTTTT.

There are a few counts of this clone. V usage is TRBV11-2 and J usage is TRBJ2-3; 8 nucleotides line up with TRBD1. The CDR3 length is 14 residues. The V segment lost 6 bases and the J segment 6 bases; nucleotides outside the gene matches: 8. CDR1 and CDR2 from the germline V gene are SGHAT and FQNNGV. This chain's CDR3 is CASSLWQGADTQYF. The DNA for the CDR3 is TGTGCCAGCAGTTTGTGGCAGGGGGCCGATACGCAGTATTTT.

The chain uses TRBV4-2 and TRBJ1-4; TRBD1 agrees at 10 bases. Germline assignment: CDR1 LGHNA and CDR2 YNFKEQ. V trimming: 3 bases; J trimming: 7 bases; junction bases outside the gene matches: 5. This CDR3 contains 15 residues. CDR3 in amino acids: CASSQSGTGAEKLFF. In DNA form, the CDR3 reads TGTGCCAGCAGCCAGTCCGGGACAGGGGCTGAAAAACTGTTTTTT.

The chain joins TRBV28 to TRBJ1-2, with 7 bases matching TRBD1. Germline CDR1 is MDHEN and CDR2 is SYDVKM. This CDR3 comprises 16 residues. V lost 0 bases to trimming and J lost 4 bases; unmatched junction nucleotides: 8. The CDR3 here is CASSLWAEGQTYGYTF. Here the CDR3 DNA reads TGTGCCAGCAGTTTATGGGCCGAGGGACAGACCTATGGCTACACCTTC.

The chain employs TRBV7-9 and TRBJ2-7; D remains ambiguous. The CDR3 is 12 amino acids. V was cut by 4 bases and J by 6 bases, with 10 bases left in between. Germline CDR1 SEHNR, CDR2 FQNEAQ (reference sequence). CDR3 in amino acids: CASSWMVLEQYF. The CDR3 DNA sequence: TGTGCCAGCAGCTGGATGGTACTCGAGCAGTACTTC.

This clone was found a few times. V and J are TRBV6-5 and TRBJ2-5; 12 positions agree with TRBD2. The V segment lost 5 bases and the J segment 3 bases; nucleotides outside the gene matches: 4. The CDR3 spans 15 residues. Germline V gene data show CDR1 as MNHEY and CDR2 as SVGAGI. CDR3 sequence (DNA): TGTGCCAGCAGTCCTCGGACTAGCGGGAAAGAGACCCAGTACTTC. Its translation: CASSPRTSGKETQYF.

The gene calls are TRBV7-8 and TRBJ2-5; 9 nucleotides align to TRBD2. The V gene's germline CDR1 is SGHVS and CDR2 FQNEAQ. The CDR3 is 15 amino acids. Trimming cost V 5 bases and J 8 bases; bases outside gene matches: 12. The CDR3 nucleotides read TGTGCCAGCAGCCCGACTAGCGGCTCAAGAGAAACCCAGTACTTC. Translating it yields CASSPTSGSRETQYF.

The CDR3 is CASSLGTLVSHYGYTF. The CDR3 DNA sequence: TGTGCCAGCAGCTTGGGAACTTTAGTTTCCCACTATGGCTACACCTTC. V usage is TRBV13 and J usage is TRBJ1-2; D is undetermined. Germline V gives CDR1 PRHDT, CDR2 FYEKMQ (reference sequence). The CDR3 contains 16 residues. Trimming took 3 bases from V and 3 from J, leaving 17 bases between them.

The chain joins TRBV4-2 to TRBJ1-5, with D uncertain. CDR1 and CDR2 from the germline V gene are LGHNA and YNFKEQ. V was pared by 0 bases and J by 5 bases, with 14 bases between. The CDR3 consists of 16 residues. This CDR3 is CASSQEYGRGHQPQHF. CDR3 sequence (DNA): TGTGCCAGCAGCCAAGAATATGGTCGAGGTCATCAGCCCCAGCATTTT.

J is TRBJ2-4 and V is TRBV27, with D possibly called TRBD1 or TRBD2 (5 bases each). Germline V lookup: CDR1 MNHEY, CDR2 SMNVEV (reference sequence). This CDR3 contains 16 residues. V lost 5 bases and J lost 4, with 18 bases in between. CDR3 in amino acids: CASSPRSTGPKNIQYF. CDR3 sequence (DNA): TGTGCCAGCAGTCCCCGATCAACGGGGCCGAAAAACATTCAGTACTTC.

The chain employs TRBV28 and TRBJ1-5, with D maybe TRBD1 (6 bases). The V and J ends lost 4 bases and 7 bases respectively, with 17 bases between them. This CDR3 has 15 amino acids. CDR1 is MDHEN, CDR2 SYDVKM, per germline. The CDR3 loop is CASSSQSGGRQPQHF. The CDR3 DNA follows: TGTGCCAGCAGTTCTCAAAGCGGGGGCCGACAGCCCCAGCATTTT.

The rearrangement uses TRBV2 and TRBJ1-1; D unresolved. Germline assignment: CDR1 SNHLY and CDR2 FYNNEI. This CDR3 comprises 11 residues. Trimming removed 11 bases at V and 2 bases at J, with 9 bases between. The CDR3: CARSINTEAFF. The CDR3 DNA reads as TGTGCCCGGTCAATCAACACTGAAGCTTTCTTT.

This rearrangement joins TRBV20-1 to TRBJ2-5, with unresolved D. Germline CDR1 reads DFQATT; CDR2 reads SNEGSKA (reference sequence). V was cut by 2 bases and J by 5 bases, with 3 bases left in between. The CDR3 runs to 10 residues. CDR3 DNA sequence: TGCAGTGCTAGATTTGAGACCCAGTACTTC. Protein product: CSARFETQYF.

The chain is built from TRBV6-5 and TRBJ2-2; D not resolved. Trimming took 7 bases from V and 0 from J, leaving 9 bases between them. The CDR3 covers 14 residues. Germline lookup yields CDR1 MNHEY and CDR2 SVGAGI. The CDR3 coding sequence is TGTGCCAGCACACGGAAAACGAACACCGGGGAGCTGTTTTTT. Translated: CASTRKTNTGELFF.

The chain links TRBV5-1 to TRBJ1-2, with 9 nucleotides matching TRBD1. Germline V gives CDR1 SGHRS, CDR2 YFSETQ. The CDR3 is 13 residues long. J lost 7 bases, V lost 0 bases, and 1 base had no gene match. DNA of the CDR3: TGCGCCAGCAGCTTGGTACAGGGGGCTGGCTACACCTTC. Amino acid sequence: CASSLVQGAGYTF.

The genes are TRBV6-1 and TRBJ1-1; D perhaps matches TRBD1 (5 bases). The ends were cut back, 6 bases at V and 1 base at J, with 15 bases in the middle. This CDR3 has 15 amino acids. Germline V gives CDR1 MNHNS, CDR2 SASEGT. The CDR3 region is CASRGTEWGNTEAFF. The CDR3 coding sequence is TGTGCCAGCAGAGGGACGGAGTGGGGGAACACTGAAGCTTTCTTT.

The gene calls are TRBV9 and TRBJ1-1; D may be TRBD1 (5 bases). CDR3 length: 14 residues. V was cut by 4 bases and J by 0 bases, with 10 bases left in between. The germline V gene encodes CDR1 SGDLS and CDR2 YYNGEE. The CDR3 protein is CASSQTAMNTEAFF. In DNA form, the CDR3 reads TGTGCCAGCAGCCAGACAGCAATGAACACTGAAGCTTTCTTT.

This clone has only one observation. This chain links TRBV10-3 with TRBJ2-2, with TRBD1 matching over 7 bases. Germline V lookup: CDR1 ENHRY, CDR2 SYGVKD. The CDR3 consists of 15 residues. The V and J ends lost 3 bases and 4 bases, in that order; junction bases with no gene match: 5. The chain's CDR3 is CAISEQGQGTGELFF. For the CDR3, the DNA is TGTGCCATCAGTGAACAGGGGCAGGGCACCGGGGAGCTGTTTTTT.

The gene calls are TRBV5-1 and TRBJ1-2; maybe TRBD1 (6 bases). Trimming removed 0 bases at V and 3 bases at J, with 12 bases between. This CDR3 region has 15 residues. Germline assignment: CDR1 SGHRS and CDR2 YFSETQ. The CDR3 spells CASSLAGAGDYGYTF. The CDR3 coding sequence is TGCGCCAGCAGCTTGGCGGGCGCAGGGGACTATGGCTACACCTTC.

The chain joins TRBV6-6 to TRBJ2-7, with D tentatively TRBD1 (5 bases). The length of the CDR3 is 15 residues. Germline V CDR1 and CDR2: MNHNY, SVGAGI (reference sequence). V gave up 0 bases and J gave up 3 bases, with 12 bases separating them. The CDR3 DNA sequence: TGTGCCAGCAGTTACTCCCAGGGCGCGAGCTACGAGCAGTACTTC. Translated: CASSYSQGASYEQYF.

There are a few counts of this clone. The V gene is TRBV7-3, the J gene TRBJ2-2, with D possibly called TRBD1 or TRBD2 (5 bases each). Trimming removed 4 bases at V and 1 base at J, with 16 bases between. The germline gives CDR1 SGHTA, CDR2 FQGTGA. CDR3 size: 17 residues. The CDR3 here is CASSSTRGLQNTGELFF. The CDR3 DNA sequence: TGTGCCAGCAGCTCCACCCGGGGCCTACAGAACACCGGGGAGCTGTTTTTT.

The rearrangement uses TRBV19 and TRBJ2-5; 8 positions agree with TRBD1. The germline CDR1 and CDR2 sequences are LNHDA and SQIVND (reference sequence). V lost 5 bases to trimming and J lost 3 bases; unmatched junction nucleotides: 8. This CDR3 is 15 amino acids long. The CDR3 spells CASSARTGNKETQYF. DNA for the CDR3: TGTGCCAGTAGTGCGAGGACAGGGAATAAAGAGACCCAGTACTTC.

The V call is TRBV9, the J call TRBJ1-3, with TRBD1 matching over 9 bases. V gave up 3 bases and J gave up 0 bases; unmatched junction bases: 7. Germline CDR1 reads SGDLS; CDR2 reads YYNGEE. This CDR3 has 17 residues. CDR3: CASSASGTGRSGNTIYF. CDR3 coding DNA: TGTGCCAGCAGCGCCAGCGGGACAGGGCGCTCTGGAAACACCATATATTTT.

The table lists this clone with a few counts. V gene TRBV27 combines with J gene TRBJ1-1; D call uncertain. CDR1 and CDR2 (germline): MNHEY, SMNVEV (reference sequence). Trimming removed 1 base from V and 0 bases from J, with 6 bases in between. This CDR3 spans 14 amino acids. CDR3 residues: CASSLWGLNTEAFF. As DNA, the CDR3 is TGTGCCAGCAGTTTATGGGGTCTGAACACTGAAGCTTTCTTT.